The rows below give T cell receptor beta chains drawn from one sample of a study of T cell clones after liver transplantation. Some clones are missing from TCRdb's copy, which holds only in-frame ones; the method was immunoSEQ multiplex PCR. The sample yields around 76,000 clones, about 80% seen once. The sample consisted of CD4+ T cells from blood, taken 12 months after liver transplant. These receptor sequences come from a human patient who received a liver transplant. The T cells may partly be graft donor cells. Both conserved end residues are part of each CDR3. D genes are given only for firm matches. Size is stated for part of the rows, as once, few or many counts, or as a class when the clone is expanded.

TRBV2	TRBJ2-2	NA	TRBD2	CASRRGGPTGTGELFF	TGTGCCAGCAGACGGGGGGGGCCCACGGGCACCGGGGAGCTGTTTTTT
TRBV19	TRBJ2-1	NA	NA	CASSTRSGRLNNEQFF	TGTGCCAGTAGTACCCGGTCCGGGCGCCTTAACAATGAGCAGTTCTTC
TRBV2	TRBJ2-5	NA	NA	CASSVGVETQYF	TGTGCCAGCAGTGTTGGGGTTGAGACCCAGTACTTC
TRBV9	TRBJ1-2	NA	TRBD1	CASSVGASRGDRGIIYGYTF	TGTGCCAGCAGCGTAGGAGCCTCGAGAGGGGACAGGGGGATAATCTATGGCTACACCTTC
TRBV19	TRBJ2-7	NA	NA	CASSRVEHEQYF	TGTGCCAGTAGCCGGGTAGAGCACGAGCAGTACTTC
TRBV4-3	TRBJ1-2	once	NA	CASSQGGGGPNYGYTF	TGCGCCAGCAGCCAAGGTGGGGGGGGGCCAAACTATGGCTACACCTTC
TRBV2	TRBJ1-1	NA	NA	CASSSFGTEAFF	TGTGCCAGCAGTTCGTTTGGGACTGAAGCTTTCTTT
TRBV11-2	TRBJ2-1	NA	NA	CASSLGAGVANEQFF	TGTGCCAGCAGCTTGGGGGCGGGAGTGGCCAATGAGCAGTTCTTC
TRBV28	TRBJ1-5	NA	NA	CASIKGYSNQPQHF	TGTGCCAGCATCAAAGGCTATAGCAATCAGCCCCAGCATTTT
TRBV7-3	TRBJ2-1	NA	TRBD2	CASSLQPTTSGTGNEQFF	TGTGCCAGCAGCCTCCAACCCACGACTAGCGGGACGGGTAATGAGCAGTTCTTC
TRBV5-1	TRBJ2-1	NA	TRBD1	CASSFSDRGNEQFF	TGCGCCAGCAGTTTTTCTGACAGGGGAAATGAGCAGTTCTTC
TRBV7-9	TRBJ1-1	medium-sized	NA	CASSLSEGTEAFF	TGTGCCAGCAGCTTGAGTGAGGGCACTGAAGCTTTCTTT
TRBV6-5	TRBJ1-2	NA	NA	CASTGGDEGNYGYTF	TGTGCCAGCACCGGCGGGGATGAGGGTAACTATGGCTACACCTTC
TRBV5-4	TRBJ1-1	NA	NA	CASSAGGANTEAFF	TGTGCCAGCAGCGCCGGAGGGGCCAACACTGAAGCTTTCTTT
TRBV28	TRBJ1-2	few	NA	CASKTSSYTF	TGTGCCAGTAAGACTTCCAGCTACACCTTC
TRBV5-1	TRBJ2-7	NA	TRBD1	CASSVQGARSYEQYF	TGCGCCAGCAGCGTTCAGGGGGCGCGGTCCTACGAGCAGTACTTC
TRBV7-9	TRBJ2-1	NA	NA	CASSFGGVRSNEQFF	TGTGCCAGCAGCTTTGGGGGCGTGCGGTCCAATGAGCAGTTCTTC
TRBV5-4	TRBJ1-2	NA	NA	CASSFRDRPNYGYTF	TGTGCCAGCAGCTTTCGGGACCGACCAAACTATGGCTACACCTTC
TRBV16	TRBJ2-7	few	NA	CASSQFERIYEQYF	TGTGCCAGCAGCCAATTTGAGCGGATCTACGAGCAGTACTTC
TRBV7-3	TRBJ2-1	once	NA	CASSFTWTQIRPYNEQFF	TGTGCCAGCAGCTTCACCTGGACCCAAATCAGACCCTACAATGAGCAGTTCTTC
TRBV18	TRBJ2-7	few	TRBD1	CASSLGTVYEQYF	TGTGCCAGCTCACTTGGGACAGTCTACGAGCAGTACTTC
TRBV10-1	TRBJ1-1	NA	TRBD1	CASSARTGTQDAFF	TGCGCCAGCAGTGCAAGGACAGGGACCCAAGACGCTTTCTTT
TRBV10-3	TRBJ1-4	NA	TRBD1	CAISESPGQQRGSNEKLFF	TGTGCCATCAGTGAGTCCCCGGGACAGCAAAGAGGTAGTAATGAAAAACTGTTTTTT
TRBV2	TRBJ1-1	once	TRBD1	CASSGTGGVTEAFF	TGTGCCAGCAGTGGGACAGGGGGCGTGACTGAAGCTTTCTTT
TRBV28	TRBJ2-1	NA	TRBD2	CASSPLRGLPLDEQFF	TGTGCCAGCAGTCCTCTTAGGGGACTACCTTTAGATGAGCAGTTCTTC
TRBV14	TRBJ1-1	NA	NA	CASSLLGDRANTEAFF	TGTGCCAGCAGCCTTCTTGGGGATCGCGCGAACACTGAAGCTTTCTTT
TRBV5-1	TRBJ2-1	NA	NA	CASSLAPGSYNEQFF	TGCGCCAGCAGCTTGGCCCCGGGGAGTTACAATGAGCAGTTCTTC
TRBV7-2	TRBJ2-2	few	NA	CASSLVGGPTTGELFF	TGTGCCAGCAGCTTGGTTGGCGGACCTACCACCGGGGAGCTGTTTTTT
TRBV5-4	TRBJ2-5	NA	TRBD1	CASSIRDRGYQETQYF	TGTGCCAGCAGCATCCGGGACAGGGGCTATCAAGAGACCCAGTACTTC
TRBV9	TRBJ1-1	NA	NA	CASSVGQENTEAFF	TGTGCCAGCAGCGTAGGACAGGAAAACACTGAAGCTTTCTTT
TRBV2	TRBJ1-2	few	TRBD1	CASSDVQGARGYTF	TGTGCCAGCAGTGACGTACAGGGGGCGCGTGGCTACACCTTC
TRBV5-4	TRBJ2-5	NA	NA	CASSPPGGQETQYF	TGTGCCAGCAGCCCCCCCGGGGGCCAAGAGACCCAGTACTTC
TRBV5-1	TRBJ2-5	NA	TRBD2	CASSHGGRRGETQYF	TGCGCCAGCAGCCACGGGGGGAGAAGGGGAGAGACCCAGTACTTC
TRBV12-2	TRBJ1-5	medium-sized	NA	CASRLRGGQPQHF	TGTGCAAGTCGCTTGAGGGGGGGCCAGCCCCAGCATTTT
TRBV28	TRBJ2-1	NA	TRBD1	CASKDRASYNEQFF	TGTGCCAGCAAAGACAGGGCCTCCTACAATGAGCAGTTCTTC
TRBV6-6	TRBJ2-5	NA	TRBD2	CASSLLAGEAQYF	TGTGCCAGCAGTTTACTAGCGGGAGAGGCCCAGTACTTC
TRBV28	TRBJ1-5	NA	NA	CASSFNPDRPYSNQPQHF	TGTGCCAGCAGTTTTAACCCAGACAGGCCCTATAGCAATCAGCCCCAGCATTTT
TRBV4-2	TRBJ1-3	NA	TRBD1	CASSQTTGPYSGNTIYF	TGTGCCAGCAGCCAGACGACAGGGCCCTACTCTGGAAACACCATATATTTT
TRBV28	TRBJ1-2	NA	NA	CASSYPGKYGYTF	TGTGCCAGCAGTTACCCGGGGAAATATGGCTACACCTTC
TRBV7-9	TRBJ2-3	NA	NA	CASSSGIRTDTQYF	TGTGCCAGCAGTTCGGGGATTCGCACAGATACGCAGTATTTT
TRBV27	TRBJ2-1	NA	NA	CATSPGWNEQFF	TGTGCCACCTCCCCGGGGTGGAATGAGCAGTTCTTC
TRBV5-4	TRBJ1-2	NA	NA	CASSLSGYYGYTF	TGTGCCAGCAGCTTGAGCGGCTACTATGGCTACACCTTC
TRBV30	TRBJ1-3	NA	NA	CAWIGGGNTIYF	TGTGCCTGGATCGGGGGCGGAAACACCATATATTTT
TRBV27	TRBJ1-4	once	NA	CASSLFGAGDNEKLFF	TGTGCCAGCAGTTTATTCGGGGCCGGGGATAATGAAAAACTGTTTTTT
TRBV28	TRBJ2-1	NA	NA	CAILAHNEQFF	TGTGCTATCCTAGCCCACAATGAGCAGTTCTTC
TRBV28	TRBJ2-7	NA	NA	CASSLTSPTYEQYF	TGTGCCAGCAGTTTAACGTCCCCCACCTACGAGCAGTACTTC
TRBV5-1	TRBJ1-2	NA	NA	CASSLAAGPNYGYTF	TGCGCCAGCAGCTTGGCGGCAGGTCCTAACTATGGCTACACCTTC
TRBV27	TRBJ1-1	NA	NA	CASSLRAVGSTEAFF	TGTGCCAGCAGTTTAAGGGCGGTGGGGAGCACTGAAGCTTTCTTT
TRBV6-5	TRBJ1-1	NA	NA	CASSYSRHEGTEAFF	TGTGCCAGCAGTTACTCGAGACATGAGGGCACTGAAGCTTTCTTT
TRBV6-6	TRBJ2-4	NA	TRBD1	CASSDRENIQYF	TGTGCCAGCAGTGACAGGGAAAACATTCAGTACTTC
TRBV5-1	TRBJ2-7	NA	NA	CASSLSPGSYEQYF	TGCGCCAGCAGCTTGAGTCCAGGGTCCTACGAGCAGTACTTC
TRBV7-8	TRBJ1-4	NA	NA	CASSPYTGEKLFF	TGTGCCAGCAGCCCCTACACCGGGGAAAAACTGTTTTTT
TRBV5-1	TRBJ2-2	once	NA	CASRSNHANTGELFF	TGCGCCAGCAGGTCTAACCATGCCAACACCGGGGAGCTGTTTTTT